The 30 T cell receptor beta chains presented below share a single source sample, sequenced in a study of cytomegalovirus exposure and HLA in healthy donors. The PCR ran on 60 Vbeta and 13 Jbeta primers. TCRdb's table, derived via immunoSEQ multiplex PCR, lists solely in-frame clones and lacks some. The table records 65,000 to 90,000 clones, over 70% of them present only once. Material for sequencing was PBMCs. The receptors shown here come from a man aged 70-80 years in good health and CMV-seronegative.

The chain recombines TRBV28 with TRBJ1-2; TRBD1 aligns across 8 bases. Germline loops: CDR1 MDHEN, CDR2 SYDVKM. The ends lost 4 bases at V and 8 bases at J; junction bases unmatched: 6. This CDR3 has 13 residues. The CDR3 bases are TGTGCCAGCAGTTCCTCAGGGGGCGAGGGCTACACCTTC. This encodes CASSSSGGEGYTF.

CDR3: CASSFWGEAGGASLHF. The CDR3 nucleotides are TGTGCCAGCAGCTTTTGGGGTGAGGCAGGGGGCGCATCCCTCCACTTT. The chain uses TRBV7-2 and TRBJ1-6, with TRBD1 matching over 8 bases. CDR1 is SGHTA and CDR2 is FQGNSA in the germline V gene. The CDR3 length is 16 residues. The V and J ends lost 3 bases and 14 bases, in that order; junction bases with no gene match: 15.

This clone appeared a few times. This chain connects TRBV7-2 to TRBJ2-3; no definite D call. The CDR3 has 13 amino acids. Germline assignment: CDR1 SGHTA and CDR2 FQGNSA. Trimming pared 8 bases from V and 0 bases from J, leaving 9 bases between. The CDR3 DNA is TGTGCCAGCCAGTCGTTTAGCACAGATACGCAGTATTTT. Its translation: CASQSFSTDTQYF.

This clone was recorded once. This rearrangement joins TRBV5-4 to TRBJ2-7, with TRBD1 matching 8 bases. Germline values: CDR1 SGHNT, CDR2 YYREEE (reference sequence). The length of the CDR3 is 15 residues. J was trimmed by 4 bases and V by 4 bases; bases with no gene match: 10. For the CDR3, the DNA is TGTGCCAGCAGCATTGGGACAGGAGAGGCGTACGAGCAGTACTTC. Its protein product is CASSIGTGEAYEQYF.

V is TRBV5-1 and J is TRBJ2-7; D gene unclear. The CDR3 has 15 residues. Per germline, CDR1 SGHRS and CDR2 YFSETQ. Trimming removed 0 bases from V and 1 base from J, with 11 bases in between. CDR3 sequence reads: CASSLVQAGSYEQYF. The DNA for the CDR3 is TGCGCCAGCAGCTTGGTGCAGGCTGGGTCCTACGAGCAGTACTTC.

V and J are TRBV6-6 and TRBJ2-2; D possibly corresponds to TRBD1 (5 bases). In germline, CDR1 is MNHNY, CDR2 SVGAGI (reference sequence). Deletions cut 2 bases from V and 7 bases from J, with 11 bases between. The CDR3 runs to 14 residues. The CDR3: CASSYGQGIGELFF. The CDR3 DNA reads TGTGCCAGCAGTTACGGTCAGGGAATCGGGGAGCTGTTTTTT.

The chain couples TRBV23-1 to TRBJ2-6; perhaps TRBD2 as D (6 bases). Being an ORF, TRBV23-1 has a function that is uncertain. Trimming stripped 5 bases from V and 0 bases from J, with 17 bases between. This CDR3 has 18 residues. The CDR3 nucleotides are TGCGCCAGCAGTAGTCCGGGGGATAGGAACTCTGGGGCCAACGTCCTGACTTTC. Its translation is CASSSPGDRNSGANVLTF.

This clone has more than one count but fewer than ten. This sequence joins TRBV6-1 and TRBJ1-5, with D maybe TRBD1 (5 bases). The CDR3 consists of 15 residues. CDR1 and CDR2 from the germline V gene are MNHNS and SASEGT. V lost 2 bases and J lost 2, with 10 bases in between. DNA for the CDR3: TGTGCCAGCAGTGAAAGCGTAGGGGGCAATCAGCCCCAGCATTTT. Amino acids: CASSESVGGNQPQHF.

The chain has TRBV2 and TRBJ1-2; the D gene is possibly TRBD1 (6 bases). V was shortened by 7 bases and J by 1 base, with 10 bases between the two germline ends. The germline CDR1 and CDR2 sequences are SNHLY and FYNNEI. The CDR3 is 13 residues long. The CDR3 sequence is CASISDSNYGYTF. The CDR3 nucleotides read TGTGCCAGCATTTCGGACAGTAACTATGGCTACACCTTC.

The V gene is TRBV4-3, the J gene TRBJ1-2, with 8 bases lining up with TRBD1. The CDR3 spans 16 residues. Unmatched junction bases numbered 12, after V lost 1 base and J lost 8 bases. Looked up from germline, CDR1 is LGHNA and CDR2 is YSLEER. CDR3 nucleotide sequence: TGCGCCAGCAGCCAAGGGGGACAGGAGTTCTATGTGGGCTACACCTTC. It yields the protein CASSQGGQEFYVGYTF.

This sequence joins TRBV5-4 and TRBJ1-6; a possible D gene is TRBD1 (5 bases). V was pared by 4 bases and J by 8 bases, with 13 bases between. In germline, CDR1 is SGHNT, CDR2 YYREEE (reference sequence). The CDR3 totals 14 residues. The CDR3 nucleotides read TGTGCCAGCAGCCCGGTGACAGTAGATTCACCCCTCCACTTT. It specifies CASSPVTVDSPLHF.

CDR3 nucleotides: TGTGCCAGCAGCTTAGGGGTAGCGGAAACAGATACGCAGTATTTT. It translates to CASSLGVAETDTQYF. The chain joins TRBV7-2 to TRBJ2-3; possible D gene TRBD2, 6 bases. In germline, CDR1 is SGHTA, CDR2 FQGNSA. This CDR3 has 15 amino acids. Between the trimmed V and J ends, which lost 1 base and 3 bases, there was a span of 11 bases. The whole variable domain, filled in from reference TRBV7-2 and TRBJ2-3, reads GAGVSQSPSNKVTEKGKDVELRCDPISGHTALYWYRQSLGQGLEFLIYFQGNSAPDKSGLPSDRFSAERTGGSVSTLTIQRTQQEDSAVYLCASSLGVAETDTQYFGPGTRLTVL.

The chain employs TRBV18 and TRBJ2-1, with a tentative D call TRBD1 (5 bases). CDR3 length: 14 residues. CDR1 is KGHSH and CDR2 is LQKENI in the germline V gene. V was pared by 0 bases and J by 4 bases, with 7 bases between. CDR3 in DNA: TGTGCCAGCTCACCACCGGGGCCTTACAATGAGCAGTTCTTC. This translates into CASSPPGPYNEQFF.

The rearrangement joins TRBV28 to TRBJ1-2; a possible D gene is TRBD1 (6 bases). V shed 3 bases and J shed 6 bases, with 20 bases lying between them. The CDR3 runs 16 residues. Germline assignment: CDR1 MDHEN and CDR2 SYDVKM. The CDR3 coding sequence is TGTGCCAGCAGTTTTAGCATCGGGGGGCGGTTGCATGGCTACACCTTC. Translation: CASSFSIGGRLHGYTF.

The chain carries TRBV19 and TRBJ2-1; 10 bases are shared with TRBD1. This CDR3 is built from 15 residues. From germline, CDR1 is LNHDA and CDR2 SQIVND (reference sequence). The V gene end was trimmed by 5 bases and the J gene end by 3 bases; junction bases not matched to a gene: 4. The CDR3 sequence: CASSSWDRGYNEQFF. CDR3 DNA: TGTGCCAGTAGTTCGTGGGACAGGGGCTACAATGAGCAGTTCTTC.

The CDR3 DNA sequence: TGTGCCAGCAGCCCTGGGGGCGCCTCCACAGATACGCAGTATTTT. Protein sequence: CASSPGGASTDTQYF. V gene TRBV11-3 combines with J gene TRBJ2-3, with D tentatively TRBD1 (6 bases). Germline lookup yields CDR1 SGHNT and CDR2 YENEEA. Trimming took off 5 bases at V and 2 bases at J, with 14 bases between the two ends. The CDR3 runs to 15 residues.

CDR3 nucleotides: TGTGCCAGCAGCTTGTGGGGACTAGCGGGACTGAGCGGGGAGCTGTTTTTT. Its protein is CASSLWGLAGLSGELFF. The V gene is TRBV7-8, the J gene TRBJ2-2; TRBD2 matches at 13 bases. CDR1 is SGHVS, CDR2 FQNEAQ, per germline. CDR3 length: 17 residues. V lost 3 bases, J lost 7 bases, and 8 bases stayed unmatched.

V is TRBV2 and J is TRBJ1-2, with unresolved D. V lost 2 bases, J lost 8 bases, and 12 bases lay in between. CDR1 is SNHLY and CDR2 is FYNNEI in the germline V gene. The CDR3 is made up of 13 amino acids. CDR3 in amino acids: CASSEFGTAGYTF. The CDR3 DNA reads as TGTGCCAGCAGTGAATTCGGTACAGCCGGCTACACCTTC. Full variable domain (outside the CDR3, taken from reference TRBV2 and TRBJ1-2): EPEVTQTPSHQVTQMGQEVILRCVPISNHLYFYWYRQILGQKVEFLVSFYNNEISEKSEIFDDQFSVERPDGSNFTLKIRSTKLEDSAMYFCASSEFGTAGYTFGSGTRLTVV.

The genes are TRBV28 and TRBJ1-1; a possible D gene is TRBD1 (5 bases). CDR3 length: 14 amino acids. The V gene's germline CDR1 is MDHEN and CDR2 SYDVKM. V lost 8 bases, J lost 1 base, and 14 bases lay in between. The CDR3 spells CASQLPTENTEAFF. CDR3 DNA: TGTGCCAGCCAACTCCCGACAGAGAACACTGAAGCTTTCTTT. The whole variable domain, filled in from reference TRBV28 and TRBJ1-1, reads DVKVTQSSRYLVKRTGEKVFLECVQDMDHENMFWYRQDPGLGLRLIYFSYDVKMKEKGDIPEGYSVSREKKERFSLILESASTNQTSMYLCASQLPTENTEAFFGQGTRLTVV.

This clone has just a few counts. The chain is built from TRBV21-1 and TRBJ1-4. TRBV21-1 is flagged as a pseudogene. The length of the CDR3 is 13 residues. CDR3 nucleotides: TGTGCCAGGCCCAACGGGGAAAATGAAAAACTGTTTTTT. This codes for CARPNGENEKLFF.

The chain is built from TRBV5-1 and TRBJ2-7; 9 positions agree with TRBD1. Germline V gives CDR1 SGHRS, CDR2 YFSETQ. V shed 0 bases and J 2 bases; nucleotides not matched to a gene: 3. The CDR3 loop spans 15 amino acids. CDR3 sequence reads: CASSLGGQGAYEQYF. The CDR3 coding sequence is TGCGCCAGCAGCTTGGGGGGACAGGGTGCCTACGAGCAGTACTTC.

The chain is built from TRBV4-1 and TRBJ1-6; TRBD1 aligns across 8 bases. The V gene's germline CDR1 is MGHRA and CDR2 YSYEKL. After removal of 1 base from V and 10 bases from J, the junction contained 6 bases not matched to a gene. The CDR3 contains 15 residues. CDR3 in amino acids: CASSQVQGERSPLHF. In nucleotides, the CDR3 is TGCGCCAGCAGCCAAGTACAGGGGGAAAGATCACCCCTCCACTTT.

CDR3 amino acids: CASSSDRVRGYTF. The DNA for the CDR3 is TGTGCCAGCAGCTCCGACAGGGTACGAGGCTACACCTTC. This chain connects TRBV7-9 to TRBJ1-2, with TRBD1 matching over 7 bases. The CDR3 has 13 amino acids. With 4 bases clipped from V and 8 bases from J, the junction kept 7 bases outside the gene matches. From germline, CDR1 is SEHNR and CDR2 FQNEAQ (reference sequence).

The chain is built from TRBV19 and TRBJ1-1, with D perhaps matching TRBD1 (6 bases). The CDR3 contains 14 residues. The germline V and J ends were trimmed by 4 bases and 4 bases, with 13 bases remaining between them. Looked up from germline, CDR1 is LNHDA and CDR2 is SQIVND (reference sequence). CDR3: CASSRAVRGTEAFF. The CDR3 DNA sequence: TGTGCCAGTAGTAGGGCAGTCAGGGGCACTGAAGCTTTCTTT.

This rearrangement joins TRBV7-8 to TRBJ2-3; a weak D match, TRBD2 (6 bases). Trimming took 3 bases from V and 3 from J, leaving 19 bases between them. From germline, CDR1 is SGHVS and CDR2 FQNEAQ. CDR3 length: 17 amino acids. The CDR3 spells CASSLARDSLRTDTQYF. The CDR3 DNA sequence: TGTGCCAGCAGCTTGGCACGGGACTCACTTCGAACAGATACGCAGTATTTT.

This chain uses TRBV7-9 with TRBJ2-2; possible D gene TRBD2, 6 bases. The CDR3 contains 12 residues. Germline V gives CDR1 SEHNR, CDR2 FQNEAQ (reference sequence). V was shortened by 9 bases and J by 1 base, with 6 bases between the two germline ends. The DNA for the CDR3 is TGTGCCAGGCGGGAGAACACCGGGGAGCTGTTTTTT. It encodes CARRENTGELFF.

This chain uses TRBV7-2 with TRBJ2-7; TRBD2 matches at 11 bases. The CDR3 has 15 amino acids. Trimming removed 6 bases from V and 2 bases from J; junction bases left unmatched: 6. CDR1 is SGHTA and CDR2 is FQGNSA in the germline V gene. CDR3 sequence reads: CASRLRLAGTYEQYF. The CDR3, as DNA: TGTGCCAGCAGACTTCGACTAGCGGGAACCTACGAGCAGTACTTC.

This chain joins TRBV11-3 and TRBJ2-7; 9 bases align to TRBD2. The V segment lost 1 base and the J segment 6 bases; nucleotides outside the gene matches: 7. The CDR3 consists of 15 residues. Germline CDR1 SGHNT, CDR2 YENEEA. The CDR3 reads CASSLVAGETSEQYF. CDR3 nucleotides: TGTGCCAGCAGCTTAGTAGCGGGGGAAACCTCCGAGCAGTACTTC.

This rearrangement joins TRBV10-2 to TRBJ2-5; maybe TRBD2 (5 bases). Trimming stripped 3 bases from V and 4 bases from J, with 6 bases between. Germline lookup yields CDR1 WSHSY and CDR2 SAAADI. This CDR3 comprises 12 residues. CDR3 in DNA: TGCGCCAGCAGTGAACTAGTAGAGACCCAGTACTTC. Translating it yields CASSELVETQYF.

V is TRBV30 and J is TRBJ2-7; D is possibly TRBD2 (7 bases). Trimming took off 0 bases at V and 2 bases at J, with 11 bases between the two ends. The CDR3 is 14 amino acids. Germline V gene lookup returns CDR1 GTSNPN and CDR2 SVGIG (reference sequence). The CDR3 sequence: CAWSVGGATYEQYF. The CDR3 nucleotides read TGTGCCTGGAGTGTAGGGGGGGCCACCTACGAGCAGTACTTC. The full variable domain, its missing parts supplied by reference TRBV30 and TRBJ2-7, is SQTIHQWPATLVQPVGSPLSLECTVEGTSNPNLYWYRQAAGRGLQLLFYSVGIGQISSEVPQNLSASRPQDRQFILSSKKLLLSDSGFYLCAWSVGGATYEQYFGPGTRLTVT.